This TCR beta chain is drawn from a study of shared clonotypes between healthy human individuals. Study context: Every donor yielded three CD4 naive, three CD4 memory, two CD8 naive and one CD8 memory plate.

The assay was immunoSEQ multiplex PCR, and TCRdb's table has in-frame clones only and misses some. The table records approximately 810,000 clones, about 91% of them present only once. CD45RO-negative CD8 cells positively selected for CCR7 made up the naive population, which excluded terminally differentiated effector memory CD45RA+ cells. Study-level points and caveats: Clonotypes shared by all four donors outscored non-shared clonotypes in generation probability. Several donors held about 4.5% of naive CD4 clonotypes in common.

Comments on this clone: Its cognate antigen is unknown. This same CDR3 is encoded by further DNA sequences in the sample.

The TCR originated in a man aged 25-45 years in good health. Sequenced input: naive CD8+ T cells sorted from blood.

Here the CDR3 reads CASSVGGGSSYNEQFF. The CDR3 bases are TGTGCCAGCAGCGTAGGAGGGGGAAGCTCCTACAATGAGCAGTTCTTC. The chain is built from TRBV9 and TRBJ2-1; possibly TRBD1 for D (6 bases). The CDR3 is 16 amino acids. V was pared by 0 bases and J by 0 bases, with 10 bases between. CDR1 and CDR2 from the germline V gene are SGDLS and YYNGEE.